The clone carrying this T cell receptor (beta chain) was seen only a few times. The source of the sample is a study of blood T cell repertoires in COVID-19. Study information: The United States, Italy and Spain provided the acute and convalescent COVID-19 samples. PBMCs, B-cell-depleted T cells, or T cells were the source of the cDNA or gDNA that made up the material.

V was pared by 3 bases and J by 4 bases, with 18 bases between. The CDR3 contains 17 residues. The germline V gene encodes CDR1 LGHDT and CDR2 YNNKEL (reference sequence). In the original processing: Amplified reference gene primers provided the basis for estimating nucleated cell counts. Data came from immunoSEQ multiplex PCR; TCRdb stores just in-frame clones and leaves some out. That table furnishes V, J and clone size, whereas the DNA furnished D and trimming. The repertoire holds about 130,000 clones, with approximately 80% as singletons. This chain joins TRBV3-1 (or the pseudogene TRBV3-2) and TRBJ2-2, with a possible D match to TRBD1 (6 bases). The clonotype originates from a man in his fifties or sixties who had recovered from COVID-19. The sequenced sample was peripheral blood. The CDR3 DNA reads TGTGCCAGCAGCCAGTTCCGGGACATAAGGGGCACCGGGGAGCTGTTTTTT. As protein: CASSQFRDIRGTGELFF.